A selection of T cell receptor beta chains follows, all from one sample in a study of cytomegalovirus exposure and HLA in healthy donors. The protocol was immunoSEQ multiplex PCR, while the TCRdb copy is restricted to in-frame clones and leaves out a portion. Altogether 150,000 to 200,000 clones are present, 70% to 80% being singletons, with the ten largest covering roughly 10%. The specimen sequenced was PBMCs. The receptors stem from a man between 18 and 35 years old in good health and CMV-seropositive. CDR3s include the opening cysteine and the closing phenylalanine or tryptophan. Each record gives: CDR3 protein, CDR3 DNA, clone size, V gene, D gene, J gene. The D gene is left open where the match is weak. Some rows mark clone size as missing; the rest say once, few, many or name a class of expanded clone.

CASSPAAGGRNEQFF TGCGCCAGCAGCCCGGCGGCGGGAGGACGCAATGAGCAGTTCTTC - TRBV5-1 TRBD2 TRBJ2-1
CAITPGLDIHEQFF TGTGCCATCACCCCCGGACTAGATATTCATGAGCAGTTCTTC - TRBV10-3 TRBD2 TRBJ2-1
CASSHLAGPMFYEQYF TGTGCCAGCAGCCATCTCGCGGGACCGATGTTCTACGAGCAGTACTTC once TRBV7-9 - TRBJ2-7
CSAGLSSYNEQFF TGCAGCGCAGGCTTAAGCTCCTACAATGAGCAGTTCTTC few TRBV29-1 - TRBJ2-1
CASSHLDTGTGELFF TGTGCCAGCAGCCATTTAGACACAGGGACCGGGGAGCTGTTTTTT - TRBV4-2 - TRBJ2-2
CASSLFGDTYEQYF TGCGCCAGCAGCTTGTTCGGGGACACCTACGAGCAGTACTTC once TRBV5-1 - TRBJ2-7
CASSSETGDTYGYTF TGTGCCAGCAGCTCCGAGACAGGGGATACCTATGGCTACACCTTC - TRBV7-9 TRBD1 TRBJ1-2
CASSLEQGYRGLYGYTF TGTGCCAGCAGCTTAGAGCAGGGGTACAGGGGGCTCTATGGCTACACCTTC - TRBV7-2 TRBD1 TRBJ1-2
CASSPNLGQGLNEQYF TGTGCCAGCAGCCCCAATCTGGGGCAGGGGCTCAACGAGCAGTACTTC - TRBV7-9 - TRBJ2-7
CASTQGKRAFF TGTGCCAGTACCCAGGGTAAAAGGGCTTTCTTT - TRBV19 - TRBJ1-1
CASSLDLGKDTQYF TGTGCCAGCAGCTTAGACCTAGGAAAAGATACGCAGTATTTT - TRBV7-2 - TRBJ2-3
CASSQELDRRLNYGYTF TGTGCCAGCAGCCAAGAACTCGACAGGAGGCTTAACTATGGCTACACCTTC once TRBV14 - TRBJ1-2
CASGLSGELANYGYTF TGTGCTAGTGGTTTGTCAGGCGAGTTAGCTAACTATGGCTACACCTTC - TRBV12-5 - TRBJ1-2
CASSSLRGTEAFF TGTGCCAGCAGCTCCCTCAGGGGGACTGAAGCTTTCTTT - TRBV7-3 TRBD1 TRBJ1-1
CASSYGGGSYNEQFF TGTGCCAGTAGTTATGGGGGAGGCTCCTACAATGAGCAGTTCTTC - TRBV19 - TRBJ2-1
CASGQRGLYEQYF TGTGCCAGCGGTCAGCGAGGTTTATACGAGCAGTACTTC - TRBV27 - TRBJ2-7
CSGRTGAYTEAFF TGCAGCGGACGTACAGGGGCCTACACTGAAGCTTTCTTT - TRBV29-1 TRBD1 TRBJ1-1
CASSLGRDNEKLFF TGCGCCAGCAGCTTGGGGCGGGACAATGAAAAACTGTTTTTT - TRBV5-1 - TRBJ1-4
CASSGGASGTYEQYF TGCGCCAGCAGTGGAGGGGCTAGCGGGACATACGAGCAGTACTTC - TRBV10-2 TRBD2 TRBJ2-7
CASSPPGLAGNNEQFF TGTGCCAGCAGTCCCCCTGGACTAGCGGGGAACAATGAGCAGTTCTTC few TRBV28 TRBD2 TRBJ2-1
CASSSGGLQETQYF TGTGCCAGCAGCTCCGGGGGGCTACAAGAGACCCAGTACTTC - TRBV9 - TRBJ2-5
CASSARLVGRYEQYF TGTGCCAGCAGCGCCCGACTAGTGGGCCGCTACGAGCAGTACTTC - TRBV14 - TRBJ2-7
CASSLRRRDRGYGYTF TGTGCCAGCAGTCTGAGAAGGCGGGACAGGGGCTATGGCTACACCTTC - TRBV2 TRBD1 TRBJ1-2
CASSLEVHEQFF TGTGCCAGCAGCTTAGAAGTACACGAGCAGTTCTTC once TRBV7-8 - TRBJ2-1
CASSLRTGFLKAKNIQYF TGTGCCAGCAGCTTAAGGACAGGGTTCTTAAAAGCCAAAAACATTCAGTACTTC - TRBV5-6 TRBD1 TRBJ2-4
CASSYGTGQLYEQYF TGTGCCAGCAGCTACGGTACGGGACAACTCTACGAGCAGTACTTC - TRBV28 - TRBJ2-7
CSVEAGGGEAFF TGCAGCGTTGAAGCCGGGGGTGGTGAAGCTTTCTTT - TRBV29-1 - TRBJ1-1
CASSSQVEAFF TGTGCCAGCAGCTCACAGGTTGAAGCTTTCTTT - TRBV7-9 - TRBJ1-1
CASSPRGVTEAFF TGTGCCAGCAGTCCTCGCGGGGTTACTGAAGCTTTCTTT - TRBV6-1 - TRBJ1-1
CASRELGVGDTQYF TGTGCCAGCAGGGAGTTAGGGGTAGGGGATACGCAGTATTTT - TRBV6-5 - TRBJ2-3
CASSEFSPGARNTEAFF TGTGCCAGCAGTGAATTTTCACCGGGAGCCAGGAACACTGAAGCTTTCTTT - TRBV2 - TRBJ1-1
CASSLGRANEKLFF TGTGCCAGCAGCTTAGGACGGGCTAATGAAAAACTGTTTTTT once TRBV11-2 - TRBJ1-4
CASSLLPGVDEQYF TGTGCCAGCAGCTTACTGCCAGGGGTGGACGAGCAGTACTTC - TRBV11-2 - TRBJ2-7
CASSSYTGELFF TGTGCCAGCAGTTCATACACCGGGGAGCTGTTTTTT - TRBV27 - TRBJ2-2